Below, 16 T cell receptor beta chains from the same sample are listed, as sequenced in a study of blood T cell repertoires in COVID-19. Data came from immunoSEQ multiplex PCR; TCRdb stores just in-frame clones and leaves some out. Counted here are a few hundred thousand clones, 80% occurring once; the ten biggest clones make up over 7%. Sequenced input: PBMCs or T cells enriched from blood (not recorded which). The source of these receptors is a woman aged 40 to 50 with acute COVID-19.

The chain employs TRBV6-5 and TRBJ2-1, with 8 bases lining up with TRBD2. Looked up from germline, CDR1 is MNHEY and CDR2 is SVGAGI. V lost 2 bases to trimming and J lost 3 bases; unmatched junction nucleotides: 3. The CDR3 is 15 amino acids. For the CDR3, the DNA is TGTGCCAGCAGTTACGGCGGGAGGTACTACAATGAGCAGTTCTTC. Translating it yields CASSYGGRYYNEQFF.

The chain joins TRBV9 to TRBJ2-7; 8 bases fit TRBD1. V dropped 4 bases and J dropped 2; count of bases not matched to a gene: 5. CDR1 and CDR2 from the germline V gene are SGDLS and YYNGEE. The CDR3 runs 14 residues. The chain's CDR3 is CASSRTDRAYEQYF. For the CDR3, the DNA is TGTGCCAGCAGCCGTACGGACAGGGCCTACGAGCAGTACTTC. The variable domain in full, with the rest retrieved from reference TRBV9 and TRBJ2-7, is DSGVTQTPKHLITATGQRVTLRCSPRSGDLSVYWYQQSLDQGLQFLIQYYNGEERAKGNILERFSAQQFPDLHSELNLSSLELGDSALYFCASSRTDRAYEQYFGPGTRLTVT.

The rearrangement joins TRBV14 to TRBJ2-6; D is possibly TRBD2 (5 bases). The CDR3 covers 15 residues. Between the trimmed V and J ends, which lost 3 bases and 5 bases, there was a span of 11 bases. CDR1 SGHDN and CDR2 FVKESK come from the germline V gene. The CDR3 nucleotides are TGTGCCAGCAGCCAGCCGGCGGGCTGGGCCAACGTCCTGACTTTC. This gives the protein CASSQPAGWANVLTF.

V usage is TRBV7-8 and J usage is TRBJ2-5; D is ambiguous. The CDR3 spans 12 residues. In germline, CDR1 is SGHVS, CDR2 FQNEAQ. The V and J ends lost 5 bases and 4 bases respectively, with 8 bases between them. The CDR3 reads CASSPSGETQYF. CDR3 in DNA: TGTGCCAGCAGCCCCTCCGGAGAGACCCAGTACTTC. Full variable domain (outside the CDR3, taken from reference TRBV7-8 and TRBJ2-5): GAGVSQSPRYKVAKRGQDVALRCDPISGHVSLFWYQQALGQGPEFLTYFQNEAQLDKSGLPSDRFFAERPEGSVSTLKIQRTQQEDSAVYLCASSPSGETQYFGPGTRLLVL.

The chain employs TRBV9 and TRBJ2-1, with D possibly matching TRBD1 (6 bases). There are 13 residues in the CDR3. The ends were cut back, 2 bases at V and 8 bases at J, with 11 bases in the middle. CDR1 and CDR2 (germline): SGDLS, YYNGEE. Here the CDR3 reads CASSVTGSDEQFF. The CDR3 nucleotides are TGTGCCAGCAGCGTTACAGGGAGCGATGAGCAGTTCTTC.

The rearrangement links TRBV6-2 or TRBV6-3 to TRBJ2-1; D gene uncertain. Trimming left V 6 bases short and J 6 bases short, with 15 bases between. This CDR3 contains 14 residues. CDR1 is MNHEY and CDR2 is SVGEGT in the germline V gene. CDR3 in DNA: TGTGCCAGCAGCACCGACTCGTTACCCAATGAGCAGTTCTTC. This gives the protein CASSTDSLPNEQFF.

The chain joins TRBV2 to TRBJ1-6; D remains unclear. V was pared by 2 bases and J by 1 base, with 12 bases between. Germline CDR1 is SNHLY and CDR2 is FYNNEI. This CDR3 contains 17 residues. The CDR3 loop is CASSERGMRSYNSPLHF. The CDR3 DNA reads as TGTGCCAGCAGTGAACGAGGGATGAGGTCCTATAATTCACCCCTCCACTTT.

The chain carries TRBV28 and TRBJ1-2; TRBD1 matches at 7 bases. Trimming at V came to 2 bases and at J to 2 bases, leaving 8 bases not matched to a gene. Germline CDR1 MDHEN, CDR2 SYDVKM. The CDR3 has 16 residues. The chain's CDR3 is CASSLPDRELNYGYTF. Written as DNA, the CDR3 is TGTGCCAGCAGTTTACCAGACAGGGAACTGAACTATGGCTACACCTTC.

This clone has a single count. The rearrangement links TRBV7-3 to TRBJ2-7, with D possibly TRBD2 on 7 matching bases. V was pared by 5 bases and J by 4 bases, with 15 bases between. In germline, CDR1 is SGHTA, CDR2 FQGTGA. The CDR3 contains 14 residues. CDR3: CASSGGGAGYEQYF. CDR3 coding DNA: TGTGCCAGCAGCGGGGGGGGCGCGGGGTACGAGCAGTACTTC.

The V gene is TRBV4-2, the J gene TRBJ1-2; D is undetermined. With 0 bases removed from V and 6 bases from J, the gap between germline ends came to 11 bases. The CDR3 is made up of 14 amino acids. Germline V gene lookup returns CDR1 LGHNA and CDR2 YNFKEQ. The CDR3 reads CASSQDGRRDGYTF. The CDR3 DNA follows: TGTGCCAGCAGCCAAGACGGACGGAGGGATGGCTACACCTTC.

The V gene is TRBV27, the J gene TRBJ2-7; maybe TRBD2 (6 bases). Germline V CDR1 and CDR2: MNHEY, SMNVEV (reference sequence). The CDR3 has 14 residues. V lost 6 bases and J lost 4, with 16 bases in between. The CDR3 DNA sequence: TGTGCCAGCAGATCAAACCGGGACTTTTACGAGCAGTACTTC. It translates to CASRSNRDFYEQYF.

The CDR3 bases are TGTGCCACCAGCAGAGATCGTCAGGGGAAAAAACTGTTTTTT. This gives the protein CATSRDRQGKKLFF. The chain combines TRBV15 with TRBJ1-4, with D maybe TRBD1 (6 bases). The CDR3 spans 14 residues. Between the trimmed V and J ends, which lost 0 bases and 9 bases, there was a span of 11 bases. CDR1 LNHNV and CDR2 YYDKDF come from the germline V gene (reference sequence).

The chain uses TRBV9 and TRBJ2-2, with TRBD2 matching 8 bases. This CDR3 is built from 14 residues. Germline-derived CDR1 and CDR2 are SGDLS and YYNGEE. The ends lost 0 bases at V and 6 bases at J; junction bases unmatched: 1. The CDR3 DNA is TGTGCCAGCAGCGTAGAAGCGGGGGCCGGGGAGCTGTTTTTT. Protein product: CASSVEAGAGELFF.

This clone turned up a few times. The chain couples TRBV7-2 to TRBJ1-6, with TRBD1 matching over 8 bases. The length of the CDR3 is 16 residues. J gave up 4 bases and V 4 bases, and 6 bases lay outside the gene matches. Germline values: CDR1 SGHTA, CDR2 FQGNSA. The CDR3 loop is CASSYKDRAYNSPLHF. The CDR3 DNA follows: TGTGCCAGCAGCTATAAGGACAGGGCTTATAATTCACCCCTCCACTTT.

V usage is TRBV6-5 and J usage is TRBJ1-3, with TRBD1 as a possible D gene (5 bases). The CDR3 has 14 residues. Germline CDR1 MNHEY, CDR2 SVGAGI. Trimming took 7 bases from V and 2 from J, leaving 12 bases between them. The CDR3 nucleotides read TGTGCCAGCACCACAGGTTCTGCTGGAAACACCATATATTTT. This codes for CASTTGSAGNTIYF.

This clone showed up just once. V gene TRBV19 combines with J gene TRBJ2-3; maybe TRBD1 (6 bases). CDR3 length: 15 amino acids. Per the germline V gene, CDR1 is LNHDA and CDR2 is SQIVND (reference sequence). Trimming removed 1 base from V and 4 bases from J, with 12 bases in between. The CDR3 DNA reads as TGTGCCAGTAGTATAGCCAGGGGCAGTCCAGATACGCAGTATTTT. It encodes CASSIARGSPDTQYF.